This T cell receptor beta chain emerged from a study of human T cells and chemical hapten exposure (dated by TCRdb to the early 2020s). Broadly, across the study: For sensitization, 2% DPC in acetone was applied to an approximately 2 cm by approximately 2 cm area of upper inner arm skin. Twenty-nine alopecia patients provided blood for TCR sequencing at one to four time points (pre-sensitization, 2, 6 and 24 weeks). Peripheral blood TCR repertoire changes were tracked in vivo in alopecia patients during primary and secondary sensitization to the hapten diphenylcyclopropenone (DPC). Libraries were pooled for sequencing, and variation in per-sample TCR yields was attributed mainly to small differences in library volumes within the pool. Throughout the approximately 25-week study period, patients were also given weekly therapeutic DPC doses on the scalp. Patch testing was done on the upper back using Finn chambers containing 0.01% DPC, and results were scored after 6 days according to International Contact Dermatitis Research Group standards. Blood was sampled from patients pre-sensitization (week 0) and at 2, 6 and about 24 weeks after DPC sensitization. The mostly female patient cohort included alopecia areata with under or over 50% scalp involvement, alopecia totalis and alopecia universalis. General conclusions and limits of the study: Repeated subsampling changed both the strength of the expansion versus patch-test correlation and the threshold at which the correlation became significant. Expanded TCRs formed significantly more large CDR3 similarity clusters than pre-sensitization or healthy control sets, consistent with antigen-driven responses. A positive correlation was found between the number of PT1 expanded TCRs and patch test score, with significance reached at thresholds 8, 16 and 32 but not 4. Alopecia, a presumed autoimmune disease, was present in all patients, so the immune response of the patients might differ from that of healthy individuals. DPC sensitization did not change the number of TCRs with a frequency above 1 in 1000, and there was no evidence of changes in global repertoire structure.

The library relied on RACE. This sample was sequenced with a NextSeq 500. During library preparation, unique molecular identifiers were attached to individual cDNA molecules so that TCRs could be counted in a quantitative, reproducible way. Both TCR alpha and TCR beta chains were sequenced from each blood RNA sample. On the authors' methods: Samples had a median of about 96,000 TCRs, with a range from roughly 20,000 to 700,000. The Decombinator software suite was used to annotate the V, J and CDR3 of the TCR reads. Every sample was subsampled to the same number of TCRs (28,000) for the PS versus PT1 abundance plots. Expanded TCRs were defined as absent before sensitization and observed at least eight times at the 2-week time point. The public reads were quality trimmed at Q25 with fastp and then assembled into clones with MiXCR by TCRdb, keeping productive beta chains. CDR3 protein duplicates are merged, each entry listing the most common genes and DNA. For this entry, the V and J calls and clone size follow TCRdb and not the study's own pipeline. The sample table records 50,000 to 65,000 distinct CDR3 sequences; around 7% of these occur just once. The biggest ten clones account for approximately 1.6% of the sample.

V was cut back by 0 bases and J by 5 bases, leaving a gap of 7 bases between them. The CDR3 starts with the cysteine, ends with the phenylalanine, and has 13 residues. Kept here is only the CDR3 DNA, which spans 39 bases and is read in frame from base 1. Taken from the germline V gene, the CDR1 and CDR2 loops are SGHRS and YFSETQ. Reading the label with the study, this specimen's time point is: pre-sensitization, week 0. Read against the paper, the sample's treatment or condition label means: therapeutic diphenylcyclopropenone sensitization with weekly scalp DPC. At every patch-test visit, the blood draw took place before the patch test was put on. Patients were eligible if aged 18 to 70, diagnosed with alopecia and judged suitable for DPC therapy, and pregnant patients were excluded. Total RNA was extracted from unfractionated whole blood collected in Tempus Blood RNA tubes. This clonotype showed up many times. The antigen it binds to is not known. The record has no base qualities; no much larger clone is one base away.

The chain couples TRBV5-1 to TRBJ2-3, with the D gene not confidently named. Sample: whole blood, taken in connection with sensitization to the hapten diphenylcyclopropenone (DPC). The clonotype was recovered from a young woman with alopecia areata. Some clones in this sample may be carry-over from other donors' samples. The bases read TGCGCCAGCAGCTTGGAAGGCCTAGATACGCAGTATTTT. Its protein product is CASSLEGLDTQYF.